The rows below give T cell receptor beta chains drawn from one sample of a study of beta chain features in type 1 diabetes. The data were produced by immunoSEQ multiplex PCR, yet TCRdb's version contains in-frame clones alone and is incomplete. The table has 200,000 to 300,000 clones, roughly 22% seen once; the top ten hold around 0.03%. The source material was naive CD4+ T cells from blood. The receptors shown here come from a woman aged 40 to 50 with type 1 diabetes. Both conserved end residues are part of each CDR3. A D gene is named only where the DNA matches it firmly. A row's size may be missing; if present it is once, few, many or a size class.

V	J	D	size	CDR3	DNA
TRBV29-1	TRBJ2-1	.	.	CSVEAPTSSYNEQFF	TGCAGCGTTGAAGCCCCTACTAGCTCCTACAATGAGCAGTTCTTC
TRBV5-1	TRBJ1-1	.	few	CASSSLPTGPGNTEAFF	TGCGCCAGCAGCTCCTTACCCACAGGCCCCGGAAACACTGAAGCTTTCTTT
TRBV28	TRBJ1-1	.	.	CASSSEGAGPEAFF	TGTGCCAGCAGTTCGGAAGGGGCCGGGCCCGAGGCTTTCTTT
TRBV19	TRBJ2-5	TRBD1	few	CASSIPSTGRETQYF	TGTGCCAGTAGTATCCCTTCGACAGGGCGGGAGACCCAGTACTTC
TRBV5-1	TRBJ1-2	.	.	CASARDRDNYGYTF	TGCGCCAGCGCCCGAGACAGAGATAACTATGGCTACACCTTC
TRBV2	TRBJ1-1	.	.	CASSLQGAGDTEAFF	TGTGCCAGCAGCCTACAAGGGGCAGGGGACACTGAAGCTTTCTTT
TRBV6-6	TRBJ1-2	TRBD1	.	CASSGTAAGYTF	TGTGCCAGCAGTGGGACAGCGGCTGGCTACACCTTC
TRBV18	TRBJ1-1	.	.	CASSGGSPNTEAFF	TGTGCCAGCTCAGGGGGCAGCCCGAACACTGAAGCTTTCTTT
TRBV11-2	TRBJ2-5	.	few	CASSLVRGETQYF	TGTGCCAGCAGCTTAGTACGGGGGGAGACCCAGTACTTC
TRBV30	TRBJ1-3	TRBD1	.	CAWSVGDSRGNTIYF	TGTGCCTGGAGTGTAGGGGACAGTCGTGGAAACACCATATATTTT
TRBV9	TRBJ1-6	.	.	CASSVGGGNSPLHF	TGTGCCAGCAGCGTAGGGGGAGGGAATTCACCCCTCCACTTT
TRBV7-9	TRBJ2-1	TRBD1	.	CASSSLGGGEQFF	TGTGCCAGCAGCTCCCTAGGGGGCGGTGAGCAGTTCTTC
TRBV2	TRBJ1-1	.	.	CASTEQGSQGEAFF	TGTGCCAGCACCGAACAGGGATCTCAGGGTGAAGCTTTCTTT
TRBV10-3	TRBJ2-5	.	few	CAISVGGPQETQYF	TGTGCCATCAGTGTAGGGGGTCCCCAAGAGACCCAGTACTTC
TRBV29-1	TRBJ2-1	TRBD2	few	CSVRSSGRSQNEQFF	TGCAGCGTCCGCTCTAGCGGGAGAAGTCAAAATGAGCAGTTCTTC
TRBV2	TRBJ2-1	TRBD2	few	CASSPLAVNNEQFF	TGTGCCAGCAGTCCCCTAGCGGTAAACAATGAGCAGTTCTTC
TRBV29-1	TRBJ1-1	.	.	CSVETGVNTEAFF	TGCAGCGTTGAAACGGGGGTGAACACTGAAGCTTTCTTT
TRBV4-2	TRBJ1-2	TRBD1	few	CASSQLDRADYTF	TGTGCCAGCAGCCAATTAGACAGGGCGGACTACACCTTC
TRBV29-1	TRBJ2-7	TRBD2	few	CSVEGGTSAYEQYF	TGCAGCGTTGAAGGAGGGACTAGTGCCTACGAGCAGTACTTC
TRBV2	TRBJ1-2	TRBD1	.	CASSPGTDYGYTF	TGTGCCAGCAGCCCCGGGACAGACTATGGCTACACCTTC
TRBV29-1	TRBJ1-6	.	.	CSAQDSNNSPLHF	TGCAGCGCCCAGGACAGCAATAATTCACCCCTCCACTTT
TRBV15	TRBJ1-2	TRBD1	few	CATSRSRTGGSYGYTF	TGTGCCACCAGCAGATCCCGGACAGGCGGATCCTATGGCTACACCTTC
TRBV30	TRBJ2-5	.	few	CAWSTGTGETQYF	TGTGCCTGGAGCACAGGGACGGGGGAGACCCAGTACTTC
TRBV5-6	TRBJ2-5	.	.	CASSLEEETQYF	TGTGCCAGCAGCTTAGAGGAAGAGACCCAGTACTTC
TRBV28	TRBJ2-7	TRBD2	.	CASSLGGSPSYEQYF	TGTGCCAGCAGTTTAGGCGGGAGTCCCTCCTACGAGCAGTACTTC
TRBV4-1	TRBJ2-3	.	few	CASSQEPGSPTLGDTQYF	TGCGCCAGCAGCCAAGAGCCTGGGAGCCCGACGCTGGGAGATACGCAGTATTTT
TRBV18	TRBJ1-5	TRBD1	.	CASSPGQVDHQPQHF	TGTGCCAGCTCCCCCGGACAGGTAGACCATCAGCCCCAGCATTTT
TRBV7-2	TRBJ2-7	TRBD1	.	CASSLLGQANYEQYF	TGTGCCAGCAGCTTGCTGGGACAGGCTAACTACGAGCAGTACTTC
TRBV7-9	TRBJ2-6	TRBD1	.	CASSSPTGANSGANVLTF	TGTGCCAGCAGCTCGCCTACAGGGGCAAACTCTGGGGCCAACGTCCTGACTTTC
TRBV7-8	TRBJ2-2	TRBD1	few	CASSPTGDVTGELFF	TGTGCCAGCAGCCCCACAGGGGACGTCACCGGGGAGCTGTTTTTT
TRBV27	TRBJ1-2	.	few	CASSLGDLKGGYTF	TGTGCCAGCAGTTTAGGGGATCTGAAGGGGGGCTACACCTTC
TRBV7-2	TRBJ2-7	TRBD2	.	CASSSRHPPTSGSHF	TGTGCCAGCAGCTCACGCCACCCACCGACTAGCGGGAGTCACTTC
TRBV6-5	TRBJ2-7	.	few	CASSYGGTATYEQYF	TGTGCCAGCAGTTACGGGGGGACAGCCACCTACGAGCAGTACTTC
TRBV2	TRBJ2-4	TRBD1	.	CASRVQGLAKNIQYF	TGTGCCAGCAGGGTACAGGGGCTAGCCAAAAACATTCAGTACTTC
TRBV2	TRBJ2-6	TRBD1	.	CASSRDRAPGANVLTF	TGTGCCAGCAGTAGGGACAGGGCCCCTGGGGCCAACGTCCTGACTTTC
TRBV18	TRBJ2-5	.	.	CASSPREYQETQYF	TGTGCCAGCTCACCACGGGAGTACCAAGAGACCCAGTACTTC
TRBV9	TRBJ1-2	.	few	CASSLQGGASNYGYTF	TGTGCCAGCAGCCTCCAGGGAGGGGCCTCTAACTATGGCTACACCTTC
TRBV25-1	TRBJ2-5	TRBD1	few	CASSDVTGGQETQYF	TGTGCCAGCAGTGATGTGACAGGGGGGCAAGAGACCCAGTACTTC
TRBV28	TRBJ1-2	.	few	CATPMSRDGYTF	TGTGCCACCCCCATGTCACGAGATGGCTACACCTTC
TRBV7-8	TRBJ2-1	TRBD1	.	CASSYRGDRFNEQFF	TGTGCCAGCAGCTACCGAGGGGACAGGTTCAATGAGCAGTTCTTC
TRBV7-8	TRBJ2-1	.	few	CASSLIAGLMAQFF	TGTGCCAGCAGCTTAATAGCAGGGTTGATGGCACAGTTCTTC
TRBV4-2	TRBJ2-2	.	few	CASSLRVPGELFF	TGTGCCAGCAGCCTCAGGGTCCCCGGGGAGCTGTTTTTT
TRBV6-5	TRBJ2-1	.	.	CASSGRTELNEQFF	TGTGCCAGCTCCGGGAGGACAGAGCTTAATGAGCAGTTCTTC
TRBV4-1	TRBJ2-7	.	few	CASSDHRAHEQYF	TGCGCCAGCAGCGACCACAGGGCACACGAGCAGTACTTC
TRBV28	TRBJ1-2	.	.	CASSPLGYGYTF	TGTGCCAGCAGTCCTCTCGGGTATGGCTACACCTTC
TRBV19	TRBJ2-7	TRBD1	.	CASSDRDRGHEQYF	TGTGCCAGTAGCGACCGGGACAGGGGCCACGAGCAGTACTTC
TRBV5-1	TRBJ1-2	.	few	CASSSELYGYTF	TGCGCCAGCAGTTCGGAGCTCTATGGCTACACCTTC
TRBV7-2	TRBJ2-7	TRBD1	.	CASSLGPDRAYEQYF	TGTGCCAGCAGCTTAGGCCCCGACAGGGCCTACGAGCAGTACTTC
TRBV7-2	TRBJ2-1	.	.	CASSLAGVGQFF	TGTGCCAGCAGCTTAGCCGGGGTAGGGCAGTTCTTC
TRBV30	TRBJ1-2	.	few	CAWSTGSYGYTF	TGTGCCTGGTCGACAGGCAGCTATGGCTACACCTTC
TRBV4-1	TRBJ1-2	TRBD1	few	CASSPGQLERGYTF	TGCGCCAGCAGCCCGGGACAGCTGGAAAGAGGCTACACCTTC
TRBV9	TRBJ1-2	.	few	CASSVTTGTDGYTF	TGTGCCAGCAGCGTAACTACAGGGACGGATGGCTACACCTTC
TRBV5-1	TRBJ2-1	.	few	CASSGLVGGEQFF	TGCGCCAGCAGCGGTCTGGTGGGGGGTGAGCAGTTCTTC
TRBV4-2	TRBJ2-7	TRBD1	.	CASSQTSGQGYEQYF	TGTGCCAGCAGCCAAACGAGCGGACAGGGCTACGAGCAGTACTTC
TRBV28	TRBJ1-5	TRBD1	.	CASSLRDRVKPQHF	TGTGCCAGCAGCCTGAGGGACAGGGTCAAGCCCCAGCATTTT
TRBV15	TRBJ2-2	TRBD2	.	CATSGLAANTGELFF	TGTGCCACCAGCGGACTAGCGGCGAACACCGGGGAGCTGTTTTTT
TRBV7-2	TRBJ2-3	TRBD1	.	CASSLQGDGTDTQYF	TGTGCCAGCAGCCTACAGGGGGATGGCACAGATACGCAGTATTTT